This TCR beta chain was recorded in a study of T cells after posttransplantation cyclophosphamide. Findings and caveats of the study: TRB clonality was highly associated with recipient CMV seropositivity and reactivation.

V gave up 2 bases and J gave up 2 bases; unmatched junction bases: 7. The CDR3 consists of 16 residues. Germline values: CDR1 SGHDT, CDR2 YYEEEE. This clone has at least ten counts. Its antigen is not known. Method: immunoSEQ multiplex PCR; TCRdb's copy keeps in-frame clones and lacks some. In total the sample includes 3,000 or so clones, none of them seen once. A marrow graft followed busulfan-fludarabine conditioning, with cyclophosphamide on days +3 and +4. The source material was PBMCs, sampled 30 days after allogeneic stem cell transplant with posttransplant cyclophosphamide. The TCR sequence derives from a female patient between 60 and 69 years old who received an allogeneic stem cell transplant from an unrelated donor, was CMV-positive, and had acute GVHD only. Some of the T cells may derive from the graft donor. The V and J genes are TRBV5-6 and TRBJ2-1; 7 nucleotides align to TRBD1. Here the CDR3 reads CASSFQGQLAYNEQFF. The CDR3 DNA is TGTGCCAGCAGCTTCCAGGGACAGTTAGCCTACAATGAGCAGTTCTTC. The full variable domain, in which reference TRBV5-6 and TRBJ2-1 provide the parts outside the CDR3, is DAGVTQSPTHLIKTRGQQVTLRCSPKSGHDTVSWYQQALGQGPQFIFQYYEEEERQRGNFPDRFSGHQFPNYSSELNVNALLLGDSALYLCASSFQGQLAYNEQFFGPGTRLTVL.